One sample yielded the 12 T cell receptor beta chains listed below, sequenced in a study of blood T cell repertoires in COVID-19. Some clones are missing from TCRdb's copy, which holds only in-frame ones; the method was immunoSEQ multiplex PCR. The data hold approximately 300,000 clones, with around 87% observed a single time. What was sequenced was PBMCs or T cells enriched from blood (not recorded which). The receptors were sampled from a woman aged 25-40 years who had recovered from COVID-19.

J is TRBJ1-1 and V is TRBV12-3 or TRBV12-4; D might be TRBD1 (5 bases). Trimming removed 3 bases from V and 1 base from J, with 6 bases in between. This CDR3 has 13 residues. The CDR3 is CASSFGANTEAFF. The CDR3 DNA follows: TGTGCCAGCAGTTTTGGGGCGAACACTGAAGCTTTCTTT.

This chain connects TRBV5-1 to TRBJ2-1; TRBD2 aligns across 11 bases. The CDR3 extends over 15 amino acids. Germline V CDR1 and CDR2: SGHRS, YFSETQ. Losses at the gene ends were 3 bases for V and 5 bases for J; bases not matched to a gene: 4. CDR3 sequence: CASSSSGGLHNEQFF. CDR3 DNA sequence: TGCGCCAGCAGCTCTAGCGGGGGGCTCCACAATGAGCAGTTCTTC.

This clone showed up just once. This rearrangement joins TRBV29-1 to TRBJ2-2, with D unclear. The CDR3 runs 11 residues. CDR1 is SQVTM and CDR2 is ANQGSEA in the germline V gene. Trimming took off 3 bases at V and 5 bases at J, with 4 bases between the two ends. The CDR3 sequence: CSVERTGELFF. In DNA, the CDR3 is TGCAGCGTTGAGAGGACCGGGGAGCTGTTTTTT.

The J gene is TRBJ1-1, the V gene TRBV4-3, with D maybe TRBD1 (5 bases). The CDR3 has 15 amino acids. Germline CDR1 and CDR2: LGHNA and YSLEER. The V end was cut by 3 bases, the J end by 5 bases, with 16 bases between. CDR3 amino acids: CASSHQRPGGTEAFF. CDR3 coding DNA: TGCGCCAGCAGCCATCAAAGGCCGGGGGGGACTGAAGCTTTCTTT.

The CDR3 DNA reads as TGTGCCAGTAGTCCAGGCCTCAGCACAGATACGCAGTATTTT. Translating gives CASSPGLSTDTQYF. The chain combines TRBV19 with TRBJ2-3; no clear D gene. The CDR3 totals 14 residues. The germline CDR1 and CDR2 sequences are LNHDA and SQIVND (reference sequence). V gave up 5 bases and J gave up 0 bases, with 9 bases separating them.

The chain uses TRBV6-2 or TRBV6-3 and TRBJ1-1, with D maybe TRBD1 (5 bases). Trimming removed 2 bases at V and 4 bases at J, with 8 bases between. CDR1 and CDR2 from the germline V gene are MNHEY and SVGEGT. The CDR3 is 13 amino acids. CDR3 loop: CASSYGQGTEAFF. CDR3 sequence (DNA): TGTGCCAGCAGTTACGGGCAGGGCACTGAAGCTTTCTTT.

CDR3 sequence reads: CASSERASGAYNEQFF. Here the CDR3 DNA reads TGTGCCAGCAGCGAGCGAGCTAGCGGGGCCTACAATGAGCAGTTCTTC. The chain uses TRBV9 and TRBJ2-1, with 9 nucleotides matching TRBD2. CDR3 length: 16 amino acids. CDR1 and CDR2 from the germline V gene are SGDLS and YYNGEE. Unmatched junction bases numbered 6, after V lost 3 bases and J lost 2 bases. The entire variable domain, with the rest obtained from reference TRBV9 and TRBJ2-1, is as follows: DSGVTQTPKHLITATGQRVTLRCSPRSGDLSVYWYQQSLDQGLQFLIQYYNGEERAKGNILERFSAQQFPDLHSELNLSSLELGDSALYFCASSERASGAYNEQFFGPGTRLTVL.

The gene calls are TRBV4-2 and TRBJ1-2; 7 nucleotides match TRBD1. Trimming removed 4 bases from V and 3 bases from J; junction bases left unmatched: 11. The germline V gene encodes CDR1 LGHNA and CDR2 YNFKEQ. The CDR3 has 16 amino acids. CDR3 loop: CASSPLPGTADYGYTF. The CDR3 DNA follows: TGTGCCAGCAGCCCTCTCCCCGGGACAGCAGACTATGGCTACACCTTC.

DNA of the CDR3: TGTGCCAGCAGCTTAGGACAGGGGAACCACAATGAGCAGTTCTTC. Translating gives CASSLGQGNHNEQFF. The chain recombines TRBV7-2 with TRBJ2-1; 8 bases align to TRBD1. Germline loops: CDR1 SGHTA, CDR2 FQGNSA. The junction had 4 bases not matched to a gene; V was cut back by 1 base and J by 5 bases. This CDR3 has 15 amino acids.

The V and J genes are TRBV19 and TRBJ1-1, with a possible D match to TRBD1 (6 bases). CDR3 length: 15 residues. Germline loops: CDR1 LNHDA, CDR2 SQIVND (reference sequence). V shed 6 bases and J shed 0 bases, with 14 bases lying between them. The CDR3 DNA is TGTGCCAGTAGGCAAGGACAGACCCTGAACACTGAAGCTTTCTTT. Protein sequence: CASRQGQTLNTEAFF.

The rearrangement links TRBV12-3 or TRBV12-4 to TRBJ2-1; no definite D call. V lost 4 bases to trimming and J lost 7 bases, with 11 bases between them. The CDR3 loop spans 13 amino acids. The CDR3 bases are TGTGCCAGCAGTTCGCGACGGGTAAATGAGCAGTTCTTC. This encodes CASSSRRVNEQFF.

The rearrangement joins TRBV6-5 to TRBJ1-3; 8 bases fit TRBD1. Trimming cost V 5 bases and J 0 bases; bases outside gene matches: 3. The CDR3 extends over 15 amino acids. In germline, CDR1 is MNHEY, CDR2 SVGAGI. The CDR3 sequence: CASSPGQASGNTIYF. CDR3 sequence (DNA): TGTGCCAGCAGTCCGGGACAGGCCTCTGGAAACACCATATATTTT.